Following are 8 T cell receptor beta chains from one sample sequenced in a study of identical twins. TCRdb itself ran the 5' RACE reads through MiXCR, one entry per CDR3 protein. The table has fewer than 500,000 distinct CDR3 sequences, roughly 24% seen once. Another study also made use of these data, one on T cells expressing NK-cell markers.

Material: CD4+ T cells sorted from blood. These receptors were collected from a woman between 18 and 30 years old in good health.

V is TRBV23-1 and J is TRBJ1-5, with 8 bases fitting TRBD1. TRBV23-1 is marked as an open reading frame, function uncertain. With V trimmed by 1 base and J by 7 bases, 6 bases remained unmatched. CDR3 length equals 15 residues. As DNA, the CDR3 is TGCGCCAGCAGTCAATACAGGGGGTCAAGGCAGCCCCAGCATTTT. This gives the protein CASSQYRGSRQPQHF.

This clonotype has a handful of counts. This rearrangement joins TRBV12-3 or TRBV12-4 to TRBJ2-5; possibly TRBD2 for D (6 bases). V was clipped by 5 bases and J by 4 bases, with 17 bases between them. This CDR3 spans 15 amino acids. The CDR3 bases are TGTGCCAGCAGTCCCCGGAGGGGTGGCGCAGAGACCCAGTACTTC. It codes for CASSPRRGGAETQYF.

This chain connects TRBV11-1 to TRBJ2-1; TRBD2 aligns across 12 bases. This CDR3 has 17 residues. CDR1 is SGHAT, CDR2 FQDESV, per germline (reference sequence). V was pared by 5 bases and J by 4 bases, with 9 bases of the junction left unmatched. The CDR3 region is CASSPAGTSGYYNEQFF. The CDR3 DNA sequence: TGTGCCAGCAGCCCCGCCGGGACTAGCGGGTATTACAATGAGCAGTTCTTC.

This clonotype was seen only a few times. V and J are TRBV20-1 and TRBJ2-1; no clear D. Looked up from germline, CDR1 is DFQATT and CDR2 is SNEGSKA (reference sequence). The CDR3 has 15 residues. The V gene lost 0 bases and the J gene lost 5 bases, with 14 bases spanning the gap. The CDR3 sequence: CSARDRVLTNNEQFF. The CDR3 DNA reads TGCAGTGCTAGAGATCGAGTCCTAACCAACAATGAGCAGTTCTTC.

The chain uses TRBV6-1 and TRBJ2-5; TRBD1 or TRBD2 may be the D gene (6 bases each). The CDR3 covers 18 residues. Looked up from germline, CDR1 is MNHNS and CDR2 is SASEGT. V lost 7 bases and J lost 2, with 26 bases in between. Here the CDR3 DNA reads TGTGCCAGCATGCGAAGGGCAGTCTGGGCGGGACAACAAGAGACCCAGTACTTC. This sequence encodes CASMRRAVWAGQQETQYF.

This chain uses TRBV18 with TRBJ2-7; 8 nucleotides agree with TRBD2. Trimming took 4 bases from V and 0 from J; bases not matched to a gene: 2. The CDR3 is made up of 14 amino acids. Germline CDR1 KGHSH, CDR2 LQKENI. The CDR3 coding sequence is TGTGCCAGCTCACGAGCGGGGGACTCCTACGAGCAGTACTTC. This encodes CASSRAGDSYEQYF.

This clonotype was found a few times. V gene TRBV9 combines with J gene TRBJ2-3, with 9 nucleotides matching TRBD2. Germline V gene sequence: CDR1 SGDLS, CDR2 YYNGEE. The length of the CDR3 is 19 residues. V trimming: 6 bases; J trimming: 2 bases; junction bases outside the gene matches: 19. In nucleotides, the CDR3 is TGTGCCAGCAACCGAGCGGGGGGCCTCACGATCCCTTCCACAGATACGCAGTATTTT. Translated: CASNRAGGLTIPSTDTQYF.

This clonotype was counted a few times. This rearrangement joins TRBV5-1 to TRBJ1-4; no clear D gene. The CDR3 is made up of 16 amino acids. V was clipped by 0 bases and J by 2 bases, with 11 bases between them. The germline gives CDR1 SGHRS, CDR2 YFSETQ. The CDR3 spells CASSLAPSSTNEKLFF. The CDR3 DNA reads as TGCGCCAGCAGCTTGGCCCCCAGCTCTACTAATGAAAAACTGTTTTTT.